This TCR beta chain came from a study of T cell repertoires in cytomegalovirus infection. Details on this clonotype: What it binds is not known.

Broader study findings: People with CMV and the relevant HLA were identified by cumulative public TCR beta family frequency.

TCRdb ran MiXCR on the reads and lists one entry per CDR3 protein. This table holds under 200,000 distinct CDR3 sequences, less than 9.5% found once. Per the germline V gene, CDR1 is SQVTM and CDR2 is ANQGSEA. V lost 3 bases to trimming and J lost 3 bases; unmatched junction nucleotides: 5. The CDR3 loop spans 14 amino acids. The origin of this receptor is a human donor in good health (CMV status not recorded). Some clones in this sample may be carry-over from other donors' samples. The specimen sequenced was PBMCs. The gene calls are TRBV29-1 and TRBJ1-5, with TRBD1 matching over 7 bases. CDR3 nucleotide sequence: TGCAGCGTTGAGACGGGACAGAACAATCAGCCCCAGCATTTT. It codes for CSVETGQNNQPQHF.